This TCR beta chain was retrieved from a study of T cell repertoires in cytomegalovirus infection. Whole-study context: Carrying CMV and the relevant HLA type showed in public TCR beta signatures.

TCRdb itself ran the reads through MiXCR, one entry per CDR3 protein. The profile shows some 920,000 distinct CDR3 sequences, roughly a third of them singletons. Germline V gene lookup returns CDR1 MNHEY and CDR2 SVGAGI. V lost 1 base and J lost 1; bases outside the gene matches: 2. This CDR3 region has 15 residues. On this clonotype: Antigen: not known.

This chain connects TRBV6-5 to TRBJ2-5; TRBD2 matches 8 bases. The sequence was obtained from a human donor in good health (CMV status not recorded). Some clones in this sample may be carry-over from other donors' samples. Sequences were derived from cultured CD8+ T cells from PBMCs, sampled from culture after CMV antigen stimulation. CDR3 bases: TGTGCCAGCAGTTACTGGCGGGGGGTCCAAGAGACCCAGTACTTC. Amino acid sequence: CASSYWRGVQETQYF.